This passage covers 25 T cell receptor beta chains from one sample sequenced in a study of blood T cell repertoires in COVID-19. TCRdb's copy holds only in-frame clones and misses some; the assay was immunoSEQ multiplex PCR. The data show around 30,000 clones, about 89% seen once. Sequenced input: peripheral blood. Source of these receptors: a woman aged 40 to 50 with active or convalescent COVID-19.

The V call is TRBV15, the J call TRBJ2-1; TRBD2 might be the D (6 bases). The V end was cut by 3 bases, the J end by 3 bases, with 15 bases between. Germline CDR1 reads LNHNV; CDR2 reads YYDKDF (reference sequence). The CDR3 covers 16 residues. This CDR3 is CATSSPVRGIYNEQFF. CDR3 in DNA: TGTGCCACCAGCAGTCCTGTCCGGGGGATCTACAATGAGCAGTTCTTC. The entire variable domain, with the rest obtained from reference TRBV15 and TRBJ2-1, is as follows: DAMVIQNPRYQVTQFGKPVTLSCSQTLNHNVMYWYQQKSSQAPKLLFHYYDKDFNNEADTPDNFQSRRPNTSFCFLDIRSPGLGDTAMYLCATSSPVRGIYNEQFFGPGTRLTVL.

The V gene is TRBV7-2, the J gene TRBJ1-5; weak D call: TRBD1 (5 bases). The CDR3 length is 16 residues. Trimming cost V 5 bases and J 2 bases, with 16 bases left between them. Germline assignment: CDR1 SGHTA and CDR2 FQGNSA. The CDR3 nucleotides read TGTGCCAGCAGCGGAAGGGGTTCTGCGGGCAATCAGCCCCAGCATTTT. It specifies CASSGRGSAGNQPQHF.

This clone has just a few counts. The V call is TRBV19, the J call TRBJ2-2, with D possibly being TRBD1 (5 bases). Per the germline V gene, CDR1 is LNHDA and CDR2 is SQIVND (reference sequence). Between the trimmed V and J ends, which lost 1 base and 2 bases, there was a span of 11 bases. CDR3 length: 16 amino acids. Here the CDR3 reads CASSIVGAHNTGELFF. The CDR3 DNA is TGTGCCAGTAGTATAGTAGGGGCCCACAACACCGGGGAGCTGTTTTTT.

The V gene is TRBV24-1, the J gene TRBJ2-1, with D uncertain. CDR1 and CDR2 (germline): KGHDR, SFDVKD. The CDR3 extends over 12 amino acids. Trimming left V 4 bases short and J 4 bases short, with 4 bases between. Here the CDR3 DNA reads TGTGCCACCAGTGACGTGTACAATGAGCAGTTCTTC. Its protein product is CATSDVYNEQFF.

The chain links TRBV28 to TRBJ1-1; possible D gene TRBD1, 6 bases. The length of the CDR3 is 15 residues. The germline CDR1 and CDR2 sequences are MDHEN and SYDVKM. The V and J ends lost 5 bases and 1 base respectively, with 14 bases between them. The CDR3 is CASSTPGQWNTEAFF. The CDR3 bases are TGTGCCAGCAGTACCCCCGGACAGTGGAACACTGAAGCTTTCTTT.

The CDR3 DNA is TGTGCCAGTAGCGCGACCGGGGGTAACATCCCTTATGGCTACACCTTC. Protein sequence: CASSATGGNIPYGYTF. The chain carries TRBV19 and TRBJ1-2, with D maybe TRBD1 (5 bases). Germline loops: CDR1 LNHDA, CDR2 SQIVND (reference sequence). V dropped 6 bases and J dropped 5 bases, with 22 bases sitting between them. The CDR3 has 16 amino acids.

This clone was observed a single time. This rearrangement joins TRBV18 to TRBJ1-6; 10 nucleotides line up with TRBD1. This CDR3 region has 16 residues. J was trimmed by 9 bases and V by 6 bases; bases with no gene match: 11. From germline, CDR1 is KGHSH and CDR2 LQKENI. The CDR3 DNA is TGTGCCAGCTCCCCTGAGACAGGGGGCATTGGTTCACCCCTCCACTTT. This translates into CASSPETGGIGSPLHF.

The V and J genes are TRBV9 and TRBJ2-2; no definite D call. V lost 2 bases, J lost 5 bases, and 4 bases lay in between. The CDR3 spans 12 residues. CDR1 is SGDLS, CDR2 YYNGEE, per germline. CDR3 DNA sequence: TGTGCCAGCAGCGTCCCAACCGGGGAGCTGTTTTTT. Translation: CASSVPTGELFF.

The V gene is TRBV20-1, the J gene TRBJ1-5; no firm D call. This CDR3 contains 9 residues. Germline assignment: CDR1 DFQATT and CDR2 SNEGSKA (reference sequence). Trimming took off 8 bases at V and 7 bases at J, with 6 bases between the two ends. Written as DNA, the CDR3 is TGCAGTCCGAGCCAGCCCCAGCATTTT. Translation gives CSPSQPQHF.

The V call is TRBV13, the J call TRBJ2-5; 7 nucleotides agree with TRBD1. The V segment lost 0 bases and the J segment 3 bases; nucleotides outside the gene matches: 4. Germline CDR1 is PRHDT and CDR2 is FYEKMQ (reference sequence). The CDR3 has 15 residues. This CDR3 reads CASSLGWGQKETQYF. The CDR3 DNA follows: TGTGCCAGCAGCTTAGGCTGGGGACAGAAAGAGACCCAGTACTTC.

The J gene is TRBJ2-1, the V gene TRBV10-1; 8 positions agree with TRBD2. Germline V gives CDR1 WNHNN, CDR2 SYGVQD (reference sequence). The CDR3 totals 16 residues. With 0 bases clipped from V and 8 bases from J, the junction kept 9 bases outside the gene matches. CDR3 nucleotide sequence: TGCGCCAGCAGTGAGTCAACCAGCGGGAGCTTACATGAGCAGTTCTTC. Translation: CASSESTSGSLHEQFF.

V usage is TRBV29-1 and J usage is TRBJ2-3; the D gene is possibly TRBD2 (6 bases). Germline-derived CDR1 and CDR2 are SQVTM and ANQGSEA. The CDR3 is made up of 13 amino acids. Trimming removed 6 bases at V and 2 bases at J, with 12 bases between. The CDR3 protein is CSVETRYTDTQYF. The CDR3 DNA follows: TGCAGCGTCGAGACTAGATACACAGATACGCAGTATTTT.

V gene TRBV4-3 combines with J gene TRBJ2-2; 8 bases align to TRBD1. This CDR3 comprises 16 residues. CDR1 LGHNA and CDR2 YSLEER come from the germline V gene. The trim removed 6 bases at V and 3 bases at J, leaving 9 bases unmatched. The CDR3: CASSREAGGDTGELFF. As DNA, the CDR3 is TGCGCCAGCAGTAGGGAAGCAGGGGGCGACACCGGGGAGCTGTTTTTT.

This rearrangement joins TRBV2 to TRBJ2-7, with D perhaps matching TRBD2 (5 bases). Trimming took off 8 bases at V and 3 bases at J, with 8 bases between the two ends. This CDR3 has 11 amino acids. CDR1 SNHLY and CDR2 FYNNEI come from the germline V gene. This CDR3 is CASGGNYEQYF. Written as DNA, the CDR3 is TGTGCCAGCGGAGGTAACTACGAGCAGTACTTC.

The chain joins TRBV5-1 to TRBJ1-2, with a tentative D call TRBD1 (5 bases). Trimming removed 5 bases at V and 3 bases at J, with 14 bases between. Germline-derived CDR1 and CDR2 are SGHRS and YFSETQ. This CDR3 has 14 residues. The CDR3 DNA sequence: TGCGCCAGCAGGCTTGTCCAGGGTGACTATGGCTACACCTTC. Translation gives CASRLVQGDYGYTF.

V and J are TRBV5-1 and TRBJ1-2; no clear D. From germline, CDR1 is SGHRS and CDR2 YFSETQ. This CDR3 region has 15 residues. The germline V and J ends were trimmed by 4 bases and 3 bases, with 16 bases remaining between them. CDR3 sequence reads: CASSPWAGADYGYTF. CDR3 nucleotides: TGCGCCAGCAGCCCCTGGGCGGGCGCAGACTATGGCTACACCTTC.

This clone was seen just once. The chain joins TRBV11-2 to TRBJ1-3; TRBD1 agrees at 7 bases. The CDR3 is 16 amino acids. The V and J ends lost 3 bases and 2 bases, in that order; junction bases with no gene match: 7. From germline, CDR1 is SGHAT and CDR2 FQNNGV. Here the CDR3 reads CASSFGRTGAGNTIYF. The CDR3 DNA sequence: TGTGCCAGCAGCTTTGGCCGAACAGGGGCTGGAAACACCATATATTTT.

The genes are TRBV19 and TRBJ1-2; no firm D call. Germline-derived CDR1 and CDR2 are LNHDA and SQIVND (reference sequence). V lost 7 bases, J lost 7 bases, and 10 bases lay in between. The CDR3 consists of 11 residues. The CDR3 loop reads CASKSGIGYTF. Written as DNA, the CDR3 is TGTGCCAGTAAATCCGGGATTGGCTACACCTTC.

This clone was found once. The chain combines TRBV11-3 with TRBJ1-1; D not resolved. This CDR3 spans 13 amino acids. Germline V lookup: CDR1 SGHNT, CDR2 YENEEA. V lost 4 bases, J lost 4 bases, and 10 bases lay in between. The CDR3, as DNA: TGTGCCAGCAGCTCCCGGGTGGGCACTGAAGCTTTCTTT. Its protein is CASSSRVGTEAFF.

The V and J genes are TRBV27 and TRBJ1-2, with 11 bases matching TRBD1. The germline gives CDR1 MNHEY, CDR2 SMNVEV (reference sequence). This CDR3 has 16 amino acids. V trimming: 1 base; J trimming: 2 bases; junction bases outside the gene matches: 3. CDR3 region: CASSLLGTGGNYGYTF. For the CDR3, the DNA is TGTGCCAGCAGTTTATTAGGGACAGGGGGAAACTATGGCTACACCTTC.

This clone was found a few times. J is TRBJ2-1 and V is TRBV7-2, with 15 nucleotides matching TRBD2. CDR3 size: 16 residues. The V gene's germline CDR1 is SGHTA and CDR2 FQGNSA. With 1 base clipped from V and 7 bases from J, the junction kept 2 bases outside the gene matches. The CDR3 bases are TGTGCCAGCAGCTTAGAAGGGACTAGCGGGGGGAATGAGCAGTTCTTC. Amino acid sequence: CASSLEGTSGGNEQFF.

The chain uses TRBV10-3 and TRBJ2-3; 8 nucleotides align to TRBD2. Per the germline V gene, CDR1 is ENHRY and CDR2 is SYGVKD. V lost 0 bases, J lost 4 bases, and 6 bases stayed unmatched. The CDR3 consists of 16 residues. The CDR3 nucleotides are TGTGCCATCAGTGAGTCCGGGGCGGGAGGCCCAGATACGCAGTATTTT. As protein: CAISESGAGGPDTQYF.

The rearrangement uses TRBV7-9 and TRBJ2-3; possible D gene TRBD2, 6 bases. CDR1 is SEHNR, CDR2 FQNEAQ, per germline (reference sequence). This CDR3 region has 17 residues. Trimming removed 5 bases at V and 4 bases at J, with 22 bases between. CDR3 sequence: CASSMPLGGDQSDTQYF. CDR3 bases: TGTGCCAGCAGCATGCCCTTGGGCGGGGATCAGTCAGATACGCAGTATTTT.

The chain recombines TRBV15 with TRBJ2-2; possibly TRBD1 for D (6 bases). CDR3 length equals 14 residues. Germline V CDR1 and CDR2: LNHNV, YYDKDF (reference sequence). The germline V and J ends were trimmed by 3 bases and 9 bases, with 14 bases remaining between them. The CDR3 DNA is TGTGCCACCAGCAGTGCCACAGGGAACAGGGAGCTGTTTTTT. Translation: CATSSATGNRELFF.

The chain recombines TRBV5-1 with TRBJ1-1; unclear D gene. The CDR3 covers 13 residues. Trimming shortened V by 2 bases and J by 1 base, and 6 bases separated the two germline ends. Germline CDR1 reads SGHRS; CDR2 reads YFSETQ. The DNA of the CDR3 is TGCGCCAGCAGCTTCGAGGGGAACACTGAAGCTTTCTTT. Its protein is CASSFEGNTEAFF.